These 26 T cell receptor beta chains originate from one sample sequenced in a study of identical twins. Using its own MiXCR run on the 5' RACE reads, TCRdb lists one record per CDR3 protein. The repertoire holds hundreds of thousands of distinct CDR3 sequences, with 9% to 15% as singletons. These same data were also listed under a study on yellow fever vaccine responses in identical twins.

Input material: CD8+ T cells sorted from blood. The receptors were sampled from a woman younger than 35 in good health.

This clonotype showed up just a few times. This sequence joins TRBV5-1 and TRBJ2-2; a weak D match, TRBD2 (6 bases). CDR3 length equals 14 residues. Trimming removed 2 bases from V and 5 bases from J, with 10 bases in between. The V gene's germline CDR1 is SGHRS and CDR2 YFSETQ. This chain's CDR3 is CASSLREWTGELFF. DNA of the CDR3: TGCGCCAGCAGCTTACGGGAGTGGACCGGGGAGCTGTTTTTT.

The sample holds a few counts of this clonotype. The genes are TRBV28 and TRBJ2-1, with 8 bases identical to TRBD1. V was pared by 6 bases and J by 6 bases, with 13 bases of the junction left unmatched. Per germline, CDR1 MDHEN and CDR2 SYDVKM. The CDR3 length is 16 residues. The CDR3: CASSRDLGQGLNEQFF. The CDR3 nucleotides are TGTGCCAGCAGCCGCGACCTCGGACAGGGACTCAATGAGCAGTTCTTC.

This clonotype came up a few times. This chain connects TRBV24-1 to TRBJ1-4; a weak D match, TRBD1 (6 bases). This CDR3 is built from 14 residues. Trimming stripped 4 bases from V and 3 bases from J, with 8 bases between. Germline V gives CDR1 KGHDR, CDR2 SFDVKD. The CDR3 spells CATSDRGANEKLFF. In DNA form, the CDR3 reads TGTGCCACCAGTGACAGGGGAGCTAATGAAAAACTGTTTTTT.

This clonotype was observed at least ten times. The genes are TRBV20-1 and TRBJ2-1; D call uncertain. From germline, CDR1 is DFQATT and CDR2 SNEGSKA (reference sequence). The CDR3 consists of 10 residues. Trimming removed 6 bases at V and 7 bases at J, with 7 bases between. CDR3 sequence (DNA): TGCAGTGCCAGGAAGAATGAGCAGTTCTTC. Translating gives CSARKNEQFF.

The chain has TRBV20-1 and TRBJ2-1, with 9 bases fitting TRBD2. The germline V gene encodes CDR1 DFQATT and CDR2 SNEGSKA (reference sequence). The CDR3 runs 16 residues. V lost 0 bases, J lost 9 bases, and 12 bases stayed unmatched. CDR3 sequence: CSARDLVTSGYGEQFF. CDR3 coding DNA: TGCAGTGCTAGAGACCTGGTAACTAGCGGGTACGGTGAGCAGTTCTTC.

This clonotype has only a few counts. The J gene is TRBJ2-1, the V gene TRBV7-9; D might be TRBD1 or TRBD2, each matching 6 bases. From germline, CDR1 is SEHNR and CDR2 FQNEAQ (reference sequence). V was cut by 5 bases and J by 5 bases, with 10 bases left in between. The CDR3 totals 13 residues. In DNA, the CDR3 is TGTGCCAGCAGCGAGAGGGGGGACAATGAGCAGTTCTTC. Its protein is CASSERGDNEQFF.

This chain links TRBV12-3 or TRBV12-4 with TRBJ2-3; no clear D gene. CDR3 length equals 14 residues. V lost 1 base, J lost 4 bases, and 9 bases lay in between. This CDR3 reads CASSLDGRSDTQYF. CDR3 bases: TGTGCCAGCAGTTTAGATGGACGCTCAGATACGCAGTATTTT.

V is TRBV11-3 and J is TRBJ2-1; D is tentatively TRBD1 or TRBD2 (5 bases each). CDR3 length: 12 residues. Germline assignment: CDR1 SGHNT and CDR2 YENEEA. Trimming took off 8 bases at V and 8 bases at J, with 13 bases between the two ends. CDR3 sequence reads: CASGDPWDEQFF. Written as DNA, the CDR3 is TGTGCCAGCGGGGACCCCTGGGATGAGCAGTTCTTC.

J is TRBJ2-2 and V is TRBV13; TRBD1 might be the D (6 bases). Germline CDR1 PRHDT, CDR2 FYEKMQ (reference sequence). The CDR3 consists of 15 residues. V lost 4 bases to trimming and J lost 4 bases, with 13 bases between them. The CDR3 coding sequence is TGTGCCAGCAGCTCTCCCGGGACAAGCACCGGGGAGCTGTTTTTT. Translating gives CASSSPGTSTGELFF.

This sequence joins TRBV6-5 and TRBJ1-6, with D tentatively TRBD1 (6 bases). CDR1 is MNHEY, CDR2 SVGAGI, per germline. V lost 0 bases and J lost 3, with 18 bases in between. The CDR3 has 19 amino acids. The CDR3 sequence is CASSYSLGRTEFYNSPLHF. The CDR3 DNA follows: TGTGCCAGCAGTTACTCACTGGGGAGGACAGAATTCTATAATTCACCCCTCCACTTT.

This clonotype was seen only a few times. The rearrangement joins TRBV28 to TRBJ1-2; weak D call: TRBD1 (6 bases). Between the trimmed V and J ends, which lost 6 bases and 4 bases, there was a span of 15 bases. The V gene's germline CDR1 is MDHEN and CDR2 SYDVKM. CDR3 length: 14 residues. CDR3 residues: CASSHTGLGYGYTF. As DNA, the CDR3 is TGTGCCAGCAGCCACACAGGGTTGGGCTATGGCTACACCTTC.

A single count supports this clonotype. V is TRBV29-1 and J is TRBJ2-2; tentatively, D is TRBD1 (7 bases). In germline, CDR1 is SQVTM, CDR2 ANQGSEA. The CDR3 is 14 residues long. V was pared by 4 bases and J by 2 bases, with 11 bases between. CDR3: CSVGGDRNTGELFF. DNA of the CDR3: TGCAGCGTTGGGGGGGACAGAAACACCGGGGAGCTGTTTTTT.

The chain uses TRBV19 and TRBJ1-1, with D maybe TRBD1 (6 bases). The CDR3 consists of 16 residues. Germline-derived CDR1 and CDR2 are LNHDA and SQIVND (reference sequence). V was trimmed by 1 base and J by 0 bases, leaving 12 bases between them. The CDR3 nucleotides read TGTGCCAGTAGTATAGGTTCGGGGGCCATGAACACTGAAGCTTTCTTT. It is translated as CASSIGSGAMNTEAFF.

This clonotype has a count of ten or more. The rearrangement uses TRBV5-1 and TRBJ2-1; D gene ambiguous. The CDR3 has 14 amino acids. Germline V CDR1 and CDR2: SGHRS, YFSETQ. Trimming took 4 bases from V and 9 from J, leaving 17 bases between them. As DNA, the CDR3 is TGCGCCAGCAGCCTATACGGACCGCTGGGTGAGCAGTTCTTC. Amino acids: CASSLYGPLGEQFF.

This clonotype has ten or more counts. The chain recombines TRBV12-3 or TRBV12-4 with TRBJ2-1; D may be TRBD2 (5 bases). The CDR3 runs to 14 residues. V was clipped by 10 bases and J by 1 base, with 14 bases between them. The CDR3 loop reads CATGFFESYNEQFF. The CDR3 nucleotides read TGTGCCACGGGGTTTTTTGAATCCTACAATGAGCAGTTCTTC.

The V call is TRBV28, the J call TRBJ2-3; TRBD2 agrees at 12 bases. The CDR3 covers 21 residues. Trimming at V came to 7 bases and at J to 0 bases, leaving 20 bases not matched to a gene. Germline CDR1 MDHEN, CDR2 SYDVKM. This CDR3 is CASTSVDPGLAGPVSTDTQYF. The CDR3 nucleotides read TGTGCCAGCACGTCAGTTGACCCCGGACTAGCGGGGCCAGTCAGCACAGATACGCAGTATTTT.

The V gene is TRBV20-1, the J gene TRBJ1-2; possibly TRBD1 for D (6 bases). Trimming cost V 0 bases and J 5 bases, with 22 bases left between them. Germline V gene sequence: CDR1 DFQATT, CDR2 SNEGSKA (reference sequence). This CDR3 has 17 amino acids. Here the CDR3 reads CSARDRRDTILEYGYTF. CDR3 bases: TGCAGTGCTAGAGATCGTAGGGACACCATCCTCGAGTATGGCTACACCTTC.

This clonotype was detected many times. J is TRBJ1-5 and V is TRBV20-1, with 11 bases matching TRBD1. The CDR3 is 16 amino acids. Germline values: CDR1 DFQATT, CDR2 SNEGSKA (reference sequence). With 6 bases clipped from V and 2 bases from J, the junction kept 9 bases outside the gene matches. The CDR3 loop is CSATRTGGEGNQPQHF. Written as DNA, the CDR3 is TGCAGTGCAACAAGGACAGGGGGCGAGGGCAATCAGCCCCAGCATTTT.

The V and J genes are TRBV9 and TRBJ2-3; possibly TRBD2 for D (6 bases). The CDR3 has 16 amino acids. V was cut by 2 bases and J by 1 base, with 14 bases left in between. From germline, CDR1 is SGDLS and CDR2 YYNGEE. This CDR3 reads CASSVGTAVGTDTQYF. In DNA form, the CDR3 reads TGTGCCAGCAGCGTGGGGACTGCCGTTGGCACAGATACGCAGTATTTT.

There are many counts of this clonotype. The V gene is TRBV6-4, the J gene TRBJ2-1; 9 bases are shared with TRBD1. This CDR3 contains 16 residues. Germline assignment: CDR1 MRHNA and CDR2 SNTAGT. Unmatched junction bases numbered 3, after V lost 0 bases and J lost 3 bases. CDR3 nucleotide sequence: TGTGCCAGCAGTGACTCTCCGGGACAGGGCTACAATGAGCAGTTCTTC. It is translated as CASSDSPGQGYNEQFF.

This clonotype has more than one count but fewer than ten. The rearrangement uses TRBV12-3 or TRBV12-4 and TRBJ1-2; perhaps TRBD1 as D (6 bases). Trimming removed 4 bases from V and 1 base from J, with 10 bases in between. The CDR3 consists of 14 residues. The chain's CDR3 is CASSSRTDNYGYTF. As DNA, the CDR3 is TGTGCCAGCAGTTCCCGGACAGATAACTATGGCTACACCTTC.

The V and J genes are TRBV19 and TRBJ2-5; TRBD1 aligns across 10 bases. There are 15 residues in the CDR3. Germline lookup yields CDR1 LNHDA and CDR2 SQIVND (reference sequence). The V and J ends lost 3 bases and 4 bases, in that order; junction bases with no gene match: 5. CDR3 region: CASSISGTGVETQYF. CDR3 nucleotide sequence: TGTGCCAGTAGTATCTCCGGGACAGGGGTAGAGACCCAGTACTTC.

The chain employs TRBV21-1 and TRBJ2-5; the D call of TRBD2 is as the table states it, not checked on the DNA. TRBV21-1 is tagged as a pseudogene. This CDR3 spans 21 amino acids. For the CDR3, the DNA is TGTGCCAGCAGCAAAGGGGAGTCCCCGACCAAGCGGGGGGCCCACCAAGAGACCCAGTACTTC. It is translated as CASSKGESPTKRGAHQETQYF.

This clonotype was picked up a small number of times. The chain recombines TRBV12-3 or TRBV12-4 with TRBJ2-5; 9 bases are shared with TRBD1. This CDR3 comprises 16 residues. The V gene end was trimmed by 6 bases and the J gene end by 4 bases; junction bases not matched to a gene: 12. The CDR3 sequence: CASRPNQDRGGETQYF. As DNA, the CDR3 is TGTGCCAGCAGACCCAATCAGGACAGGGGAGGAGAGACCCAGTACTTC.

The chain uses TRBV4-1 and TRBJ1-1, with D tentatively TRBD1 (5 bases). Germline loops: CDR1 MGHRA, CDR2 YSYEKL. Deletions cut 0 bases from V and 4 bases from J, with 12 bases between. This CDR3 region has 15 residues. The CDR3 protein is CASSQDPGASTEAFF. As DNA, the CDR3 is TGCGCCAGCAGCCAAGATCCCGGGGCGTCCACTGAAGCTTTCTTT.

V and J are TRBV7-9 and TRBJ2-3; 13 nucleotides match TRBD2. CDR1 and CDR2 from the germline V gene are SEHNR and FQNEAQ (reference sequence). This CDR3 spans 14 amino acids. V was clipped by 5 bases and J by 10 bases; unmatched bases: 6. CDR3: CASSPTSGGRAQYF. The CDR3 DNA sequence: TGTGCCAGCAGCCCGACTAGCGGGGGGAGGGCGCAGTATTTT.